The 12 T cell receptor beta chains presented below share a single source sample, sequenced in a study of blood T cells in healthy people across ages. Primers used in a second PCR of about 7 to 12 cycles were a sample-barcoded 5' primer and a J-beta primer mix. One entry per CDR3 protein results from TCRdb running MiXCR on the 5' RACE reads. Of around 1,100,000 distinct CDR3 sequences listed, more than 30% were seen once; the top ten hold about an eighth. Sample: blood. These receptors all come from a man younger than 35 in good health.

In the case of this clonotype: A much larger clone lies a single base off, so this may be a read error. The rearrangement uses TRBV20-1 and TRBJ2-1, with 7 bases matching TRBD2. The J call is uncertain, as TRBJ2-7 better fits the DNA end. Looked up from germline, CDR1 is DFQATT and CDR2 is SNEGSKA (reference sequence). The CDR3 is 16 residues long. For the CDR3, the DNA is TGCAGTGCTAGAGATCCCAAGCGGGACTCCTACAATGAGCAGTACTTC. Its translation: CSARDPKRDSYNEQYF.

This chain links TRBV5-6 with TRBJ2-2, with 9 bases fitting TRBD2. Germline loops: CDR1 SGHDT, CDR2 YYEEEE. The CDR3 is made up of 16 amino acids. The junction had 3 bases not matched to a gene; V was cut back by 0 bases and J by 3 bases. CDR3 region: CASSLALAGHTGELFF. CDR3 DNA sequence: TGTGCCAGCAGCTTGGCGCTAGCGGGGCACACCGGGGAGCTGTTTTTT.

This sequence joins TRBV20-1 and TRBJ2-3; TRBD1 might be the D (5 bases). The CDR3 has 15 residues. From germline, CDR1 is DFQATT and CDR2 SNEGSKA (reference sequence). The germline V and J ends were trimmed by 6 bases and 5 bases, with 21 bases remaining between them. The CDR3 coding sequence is TGCAGTGCCCTAGGGGCGGTCCGGTTCGGAGATACGCAGTATTTT. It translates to CSALGAVRFGDTQYF.

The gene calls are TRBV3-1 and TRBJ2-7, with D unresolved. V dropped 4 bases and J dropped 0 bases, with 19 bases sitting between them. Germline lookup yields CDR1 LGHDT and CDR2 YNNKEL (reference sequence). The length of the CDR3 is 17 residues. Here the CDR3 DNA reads TGTGCCAGCAGCCCACCCCCTAACTCATACAGCTCCTACGAGCAGTACTTC. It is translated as CASSPPPNSYSSYEQYF.

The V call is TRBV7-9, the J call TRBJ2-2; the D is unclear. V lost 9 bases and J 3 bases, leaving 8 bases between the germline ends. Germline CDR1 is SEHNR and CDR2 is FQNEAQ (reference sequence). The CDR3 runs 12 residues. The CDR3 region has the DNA TGTGCCAGATATAAAGACACCGGGGAGCTGTTTTTT. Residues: CARYKDTGELFF.

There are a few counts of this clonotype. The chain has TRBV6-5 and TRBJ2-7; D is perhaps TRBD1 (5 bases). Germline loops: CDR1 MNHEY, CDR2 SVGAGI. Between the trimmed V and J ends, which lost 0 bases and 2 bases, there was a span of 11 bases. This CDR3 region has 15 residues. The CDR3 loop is CASSYSAGLAYEQYF. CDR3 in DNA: TGTGCCAGCAGTTACTCTGCAGGGTTAGCCTACGAGCAGTACTTC.

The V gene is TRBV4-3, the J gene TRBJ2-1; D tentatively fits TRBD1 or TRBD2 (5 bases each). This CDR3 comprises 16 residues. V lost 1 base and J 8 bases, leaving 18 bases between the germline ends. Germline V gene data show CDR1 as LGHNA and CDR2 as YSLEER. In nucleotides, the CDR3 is TGCGCCAGCAGCCAAGGGGGTGGGGGATTAGGATATGAGCAGTTCTTC. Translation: CASSQGGGGLGYEQFF.

The CDR3: CSARDRTGAPEAFF. In DNA, the CDR3 is TGCAGTGCTAGAGACCGGACAGGAGCCCCTGAAGCTTTCTTT. The V gene is TRBV20-1, the J gene TRBJ1-1; 7 bases align to TRBD1. Germline-derived CDR1 and CDR2 are DFQATT and SNEGSKA (reference sequence). With V trimmed by 0 bases and J by 6 bases, 7 bases remained unmatched. The CDR3 consists of 14 residues.

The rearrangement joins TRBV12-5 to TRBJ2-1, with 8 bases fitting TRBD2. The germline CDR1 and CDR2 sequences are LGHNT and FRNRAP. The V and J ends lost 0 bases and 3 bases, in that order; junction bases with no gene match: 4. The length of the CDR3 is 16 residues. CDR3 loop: CASGLVLSGGYNEQFF. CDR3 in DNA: TGTGCTAGTGGTTTGGTACTGAGCGGGGGCTACAATGAGCAGTTCTTC.

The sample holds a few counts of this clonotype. The CDR3 is CASSPKLSTGANVLTF. Here the CDR3 DNA reads TGTGCCAGCAGTCCAAAACTCTCGACGGGGGCCAACGTCCTGACTTTC. The V call is TRBV28, the J call TRBJ2-6; D ambiguous. V lost 5 bases to trimming and J lost 4 bases, with 15 bases between them. The CDR3 length is 16 residues. The germline CDR1 and CDR2 sequences are MDHEN and SYDVKM.

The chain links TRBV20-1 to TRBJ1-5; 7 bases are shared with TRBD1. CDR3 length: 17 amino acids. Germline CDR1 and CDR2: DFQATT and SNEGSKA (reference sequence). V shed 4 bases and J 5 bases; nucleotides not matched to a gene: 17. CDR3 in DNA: TGCAGTGCTACCTCCCCCGACAGGGAGGGAATCGATCAGCCCCAGCATTTT. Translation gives CSATSPDREGIDQPQHF.

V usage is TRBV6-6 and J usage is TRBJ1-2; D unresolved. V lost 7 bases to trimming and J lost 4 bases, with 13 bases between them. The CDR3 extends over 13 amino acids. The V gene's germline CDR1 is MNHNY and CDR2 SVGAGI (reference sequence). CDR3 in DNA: TGTGCCAGCACGGGCAGCCCTATCTATGGCTACACCTTC. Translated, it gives CASTGSPIYGYTF.